This T cell receptor (beta chain) derives from a study of T cell repertoires in cytomegalovirus infection. Study-level background: Both a matching HLA type and CMV infection were indicated by public TCR beta signatures.

The V segment lost 7 bases and the J segment 3 bases; nucleotides outside the gene matches: 10. CDR1 and CDR2 (germline): MNHEY, SVGEGT. CDR3 length equals 16 residues. Concerning this clonotype: Its specificity is unknown.

TCRdb analysed the reads with MiXCR anew, one entry per CDR3 protein. Altogether around 490,000 distinct CDR3 sequences are present, 26% being singletons, with the ten largest covering 13%. Broader study findings: Dominating the ex vivo response were HLA-C-restricted CMV-specific TCR beta clonotypes. The cumulative frequency of public TCR beta families identified carriers of CMV plus the relevant HLA.

The sample taken for sequencing was PBMCs. The TCR was taken from a human donor in good health (CMV status not recorded). Some clones in this sample may be carry-over from other donors' samples. J is TRBJ2-1 and V is TRBV6-2 or TRBV6-3, with TRBD2 identical over 9 bases. CDR3 region: CASKTRGGHGYNEQFF. For the CDR3, the DNA is TGTGCCAGCAAAACGCGGGGGGGCCATGGCTACAATGAGCAGTTCTTC.